This T cell receptor (beta chain) was sequenced for a study of T-cell memory formation after mild COVID-19. The study's findings and limits: Balance between CD4 and CD8 was seen in clones contracting day 15 to 85, and a CD4+ lean was seen in later expanders. Within pre-infection memory, some responding clones were found, suggesting cross-reactive memory joined.

5'RACE with constant-segment primers yielded barcoded, UMI-tagged TCR alpha and TCR beta cDNA libraries. TCRdb redid the calling of the 5' RACE reads with MiXCR, one entry per CDR3 protein. The table records approximately 410,000 distinct CDR3 sequences, around a quarter of them present only once. Concerning this clonotype itself: Antigen specificity is unknown.

The sequence was obtained from an adult woman who had mild COVID-19 (a few samples of this study predate the infection). Cell type and time point are not known. Sequenced input: PBMCs or a T cell subset sorted from them (not recorded which).

In DNA form, the CDR3 reads TGTGCCAGCAGATCCGCGTGGACTGGGAATGAGACCCAGTACTTC. This translates into CASRSAWTGNETQYF. This chain joins TRBV7-9 and TRBJ2-5; D might be TRBD2 (5 bases). Germline V gene sequence: CDR1 SEHNR, CDR2 FQNEAQ (reference sequence). The CDR3 totals 15 residues. V lost 6 bases and J lost 5, with 19 bases in between.